Here is one TCR beta chain with its context. This sample was taken from a study of blood T cell repertoires in COVID-19. TCRdb keeps only in-frame clones here, not all; method: immunoSEQ multiplex PCR. The sample has 200,000 to 250,000 clones; roughly nine tenths are singletons. Germline loops: CDR1 SGHTA, CDR2 FQGNSA. The CDR3 covers 15 residues. The germline V and J ends were trimmed by 1 base and 7 bases, with 13 bases remaining between them. This sequence was found in a woman in her forties or fifties in a cohort exposed to, infected with or recovered from COVID-19 (not recorded which). Sequences were obtained from PBMCs or T cells enriched from blood (not recorded which). V and J are TRBV7-2 and TRBJ1-4; D gene ambiguous. DNA for the CDR3: TGTGCCAGCAGCTTAGTTCTCTACCCTGGTGAAAAACTGTTTTTT. Translation gives CASSLVLYPGEKLFF.